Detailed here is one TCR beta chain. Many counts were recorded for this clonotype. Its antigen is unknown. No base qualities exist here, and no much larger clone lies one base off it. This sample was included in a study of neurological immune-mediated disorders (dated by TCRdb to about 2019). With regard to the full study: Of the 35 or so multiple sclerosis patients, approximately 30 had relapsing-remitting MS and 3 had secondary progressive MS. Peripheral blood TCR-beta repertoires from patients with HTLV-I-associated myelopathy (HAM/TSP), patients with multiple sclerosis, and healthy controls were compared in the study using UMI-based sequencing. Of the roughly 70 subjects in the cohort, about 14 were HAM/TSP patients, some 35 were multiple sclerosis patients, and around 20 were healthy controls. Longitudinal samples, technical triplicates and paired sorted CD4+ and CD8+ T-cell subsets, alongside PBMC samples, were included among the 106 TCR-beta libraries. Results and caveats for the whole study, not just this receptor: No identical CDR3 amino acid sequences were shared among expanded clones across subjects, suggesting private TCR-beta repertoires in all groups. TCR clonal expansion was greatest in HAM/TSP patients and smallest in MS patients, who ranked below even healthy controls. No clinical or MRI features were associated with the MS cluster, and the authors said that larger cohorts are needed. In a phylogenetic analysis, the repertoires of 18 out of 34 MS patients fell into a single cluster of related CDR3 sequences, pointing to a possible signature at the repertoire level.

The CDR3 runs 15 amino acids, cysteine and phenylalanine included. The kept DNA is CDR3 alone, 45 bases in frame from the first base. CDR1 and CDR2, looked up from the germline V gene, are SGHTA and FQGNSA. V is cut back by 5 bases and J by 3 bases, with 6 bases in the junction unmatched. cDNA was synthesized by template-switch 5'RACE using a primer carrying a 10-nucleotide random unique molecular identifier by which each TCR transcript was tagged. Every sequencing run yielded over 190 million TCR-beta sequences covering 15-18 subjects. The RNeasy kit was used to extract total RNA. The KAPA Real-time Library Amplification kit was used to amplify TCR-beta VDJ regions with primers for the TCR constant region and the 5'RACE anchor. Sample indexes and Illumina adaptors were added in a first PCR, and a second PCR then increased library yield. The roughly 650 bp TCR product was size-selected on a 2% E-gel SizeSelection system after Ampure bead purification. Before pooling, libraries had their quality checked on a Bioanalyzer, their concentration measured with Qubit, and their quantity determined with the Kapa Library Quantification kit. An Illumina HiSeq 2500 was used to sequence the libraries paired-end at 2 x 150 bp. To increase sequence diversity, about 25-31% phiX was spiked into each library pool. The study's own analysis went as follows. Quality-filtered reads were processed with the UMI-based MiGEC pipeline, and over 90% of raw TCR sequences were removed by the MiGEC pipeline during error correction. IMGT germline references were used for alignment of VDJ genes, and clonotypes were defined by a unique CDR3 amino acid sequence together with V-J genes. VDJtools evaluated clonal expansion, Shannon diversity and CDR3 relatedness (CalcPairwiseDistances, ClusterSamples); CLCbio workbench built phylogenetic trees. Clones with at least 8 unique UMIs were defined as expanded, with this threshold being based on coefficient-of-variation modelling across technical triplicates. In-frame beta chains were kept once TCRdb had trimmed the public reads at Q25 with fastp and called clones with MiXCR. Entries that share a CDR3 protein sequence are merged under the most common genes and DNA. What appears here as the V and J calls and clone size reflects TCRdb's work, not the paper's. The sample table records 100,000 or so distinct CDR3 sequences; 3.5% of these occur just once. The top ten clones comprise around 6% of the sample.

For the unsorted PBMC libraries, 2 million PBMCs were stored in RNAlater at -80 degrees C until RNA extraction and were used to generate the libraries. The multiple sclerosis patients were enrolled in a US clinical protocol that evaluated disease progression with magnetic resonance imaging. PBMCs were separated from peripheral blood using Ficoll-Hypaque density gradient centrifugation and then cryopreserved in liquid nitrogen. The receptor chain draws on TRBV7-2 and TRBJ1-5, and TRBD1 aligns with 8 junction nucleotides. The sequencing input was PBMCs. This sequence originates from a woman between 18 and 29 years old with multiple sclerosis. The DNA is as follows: TGTGCCAGCAGCCTGGGACAGGTCTACAATCAGCCCCAGCATTTT. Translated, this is CASSLGQVYNQPQHF.